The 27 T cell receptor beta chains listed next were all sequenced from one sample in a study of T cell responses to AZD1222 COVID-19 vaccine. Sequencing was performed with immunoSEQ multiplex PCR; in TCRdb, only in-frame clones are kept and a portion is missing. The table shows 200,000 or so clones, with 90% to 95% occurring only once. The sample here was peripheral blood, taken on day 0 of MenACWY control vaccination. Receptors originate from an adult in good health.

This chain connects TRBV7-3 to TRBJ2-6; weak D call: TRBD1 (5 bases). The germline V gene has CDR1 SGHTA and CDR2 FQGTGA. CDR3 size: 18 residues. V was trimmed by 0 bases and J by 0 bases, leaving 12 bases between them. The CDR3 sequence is CASSLTGRTSSGANVLTF. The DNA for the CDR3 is TGTGCCAGCAGCTTAACGGGGCGGACGAGCTCTGGGGCCAACGTCCTGACTTTC.

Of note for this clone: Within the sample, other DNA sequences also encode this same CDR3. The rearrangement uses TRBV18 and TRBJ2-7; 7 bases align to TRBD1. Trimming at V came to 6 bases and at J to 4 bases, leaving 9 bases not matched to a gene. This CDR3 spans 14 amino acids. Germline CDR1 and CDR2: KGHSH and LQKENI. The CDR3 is CASSPRQGTYEQYF. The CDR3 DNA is TGTGCCAGCTCCCCAAGACAGGGTACATACGAGCAGTACTTC.

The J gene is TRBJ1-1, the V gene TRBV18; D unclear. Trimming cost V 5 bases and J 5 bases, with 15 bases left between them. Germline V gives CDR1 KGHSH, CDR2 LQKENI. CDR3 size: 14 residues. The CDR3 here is CASSTDLGGTEAFF. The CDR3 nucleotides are TGTGCCAGCTCAACCGACCTGGGCGGGACTGAAGCTTTCTTT.

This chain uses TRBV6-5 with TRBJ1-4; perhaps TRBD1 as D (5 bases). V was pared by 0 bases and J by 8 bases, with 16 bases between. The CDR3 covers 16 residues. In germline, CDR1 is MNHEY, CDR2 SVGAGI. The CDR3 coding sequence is TGTGCCAGCAGTTACTCGATTGGGCGGAGGGGAGAAAAACTGTTTTTT. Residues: CASSYSIGRRGEKLFF.

CDR3: CASSSGNSPLHF. In nucleotides, the CDR3 is TGTGCCAGCAGCTCGGGTAATTCACCCCTCCACTTT. The chain links TRBV6-5 to TRBJ1-6; D ambiguous. In germline, CDR1 is MNHEY, CDR2 SVGAGI. V dropped 6 bases and J dropped 6 bases, with 6 bases sitting between them. The CDR3 loop spans 12 amino acids.

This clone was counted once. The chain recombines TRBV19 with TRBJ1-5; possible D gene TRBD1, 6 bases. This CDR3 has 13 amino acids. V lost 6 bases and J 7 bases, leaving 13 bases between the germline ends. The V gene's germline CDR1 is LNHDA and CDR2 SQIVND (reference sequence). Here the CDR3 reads CASSAGVGQPQHF. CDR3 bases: TGTGCCAGTAGCGCAGGGGTTGGGCAGCCCCAGCATTTT.

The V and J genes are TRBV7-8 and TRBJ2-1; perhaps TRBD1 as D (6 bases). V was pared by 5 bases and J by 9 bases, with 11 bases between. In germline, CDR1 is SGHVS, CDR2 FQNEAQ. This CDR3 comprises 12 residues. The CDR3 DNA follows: TGTGCCAGCAGCCCCCACAGGGTTGAGCAGTTCTTC. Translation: CASSPHRVEQFF.

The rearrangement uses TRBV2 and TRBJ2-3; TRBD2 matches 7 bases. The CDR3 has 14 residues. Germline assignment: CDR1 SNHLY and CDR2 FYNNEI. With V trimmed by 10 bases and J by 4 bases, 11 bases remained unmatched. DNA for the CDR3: TGTGCCAACAAGCGGGGAAACGGGGCAGATACGCAGTATTTT. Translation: CANKRGNGADTQYF.

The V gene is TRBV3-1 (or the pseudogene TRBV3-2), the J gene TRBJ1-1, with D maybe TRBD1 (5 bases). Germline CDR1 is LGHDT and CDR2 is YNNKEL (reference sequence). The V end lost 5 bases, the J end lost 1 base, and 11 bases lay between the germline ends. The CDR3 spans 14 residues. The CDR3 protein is CASSRLQGNTEAFF. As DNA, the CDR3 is TGTGCCAGCAGCAGACTCCAGGGGAACACTGAAGCTTTCTTT.

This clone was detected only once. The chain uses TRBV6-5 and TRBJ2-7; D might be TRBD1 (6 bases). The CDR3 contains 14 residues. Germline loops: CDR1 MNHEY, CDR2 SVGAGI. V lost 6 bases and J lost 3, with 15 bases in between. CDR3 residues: CASRETGNLYEQYF. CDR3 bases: TGTGCCAGCAGGGAGACAGGTAACCTCTACGAGCAGTACTTC.

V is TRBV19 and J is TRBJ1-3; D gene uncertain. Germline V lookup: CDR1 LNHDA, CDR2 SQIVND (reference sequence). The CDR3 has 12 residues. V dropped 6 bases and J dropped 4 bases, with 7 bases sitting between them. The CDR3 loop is CASSHRGNTIYF. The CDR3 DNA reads TGTGCCAGTAGCCACAGAGGAAACACCATATATTTT.

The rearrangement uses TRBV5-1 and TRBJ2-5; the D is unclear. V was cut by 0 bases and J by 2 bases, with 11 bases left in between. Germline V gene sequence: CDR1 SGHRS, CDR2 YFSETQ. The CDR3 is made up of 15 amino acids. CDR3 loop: CASSLAGRRQETQYF. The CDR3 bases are TGCGCCAGCAGCTTGGCTGGCAGGAGACAAGAGACCCAGTACTTC.

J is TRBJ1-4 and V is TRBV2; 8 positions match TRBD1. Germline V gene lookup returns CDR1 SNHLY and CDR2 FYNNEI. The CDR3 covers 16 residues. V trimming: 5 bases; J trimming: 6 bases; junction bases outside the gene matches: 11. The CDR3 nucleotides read TGTGCCAGCAGTCCATACCAGGGGGCGGGGGATGAAAAACTGTTTTTT. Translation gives CASSPYQGAGDEKLFF.

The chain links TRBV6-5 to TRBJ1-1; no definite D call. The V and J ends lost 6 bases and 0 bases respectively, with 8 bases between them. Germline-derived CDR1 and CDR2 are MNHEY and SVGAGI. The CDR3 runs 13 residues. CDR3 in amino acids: CASRPELNTEAFF. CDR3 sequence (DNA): TGTGCCAGCAGACCGGAGCTGAACACTGAAGCTTTCTTT.

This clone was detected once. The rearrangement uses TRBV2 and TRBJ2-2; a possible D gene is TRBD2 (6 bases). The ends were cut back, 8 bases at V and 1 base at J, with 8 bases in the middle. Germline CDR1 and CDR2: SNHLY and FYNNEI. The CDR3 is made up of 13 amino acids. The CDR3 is CASGAGNTGELFF. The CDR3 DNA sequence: TGTGCCAGCGGAGCGGGGAACACCGGGGAGCTGTTTTTT.

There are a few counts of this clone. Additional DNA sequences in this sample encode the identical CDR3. The CDR3 region is CASSLLRQPQHF. The CDR3 DNA sequence: TGTGCCAGCAGTTTACTGAGGCAACCCCAGCATTTT. The gene calls are TRBV12-3 or TRBV12-4 and TRBJ1-5, with unresolved D. V dropped 2 bases and J dropped 10 bases, with 9 bases sitting between them. The CDR3 extends over 12 amino acids.

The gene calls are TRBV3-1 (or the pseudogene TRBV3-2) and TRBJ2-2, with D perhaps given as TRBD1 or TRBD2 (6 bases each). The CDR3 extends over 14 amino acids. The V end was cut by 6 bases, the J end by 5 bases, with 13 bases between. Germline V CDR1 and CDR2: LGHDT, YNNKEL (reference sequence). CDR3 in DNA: TGTGCCAGCAGGCCAAGAGGGGGGACCGGGGAGCTGTTTTTT. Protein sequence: CASRPRGGTGELFF.

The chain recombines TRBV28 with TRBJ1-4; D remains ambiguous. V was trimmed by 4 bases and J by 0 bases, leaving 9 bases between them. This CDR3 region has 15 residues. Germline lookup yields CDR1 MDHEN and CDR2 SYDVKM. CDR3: CASSSPSATNEKLFF. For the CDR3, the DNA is TGTGCCAGCAGTTCCCCGTCTGCAACTAATGAAAAACTGTTTTTT. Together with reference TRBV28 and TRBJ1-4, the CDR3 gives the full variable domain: DVKVTQSSRYLVKRTGEKVFLECVQDMDHENMFWYRQDPGLGLRLIYFSYDVKMKEKGDIPEGYSVSREKKERFSLILESASTNQTSMYLCASSSPSATNEKLFFGSGTQLSVL.

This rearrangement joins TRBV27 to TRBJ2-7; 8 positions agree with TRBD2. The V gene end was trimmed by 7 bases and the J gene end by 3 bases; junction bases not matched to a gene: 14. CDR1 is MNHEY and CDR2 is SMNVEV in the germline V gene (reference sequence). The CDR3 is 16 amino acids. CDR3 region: CASTLAGGSGVYEQYF. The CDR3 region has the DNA TGTGCCAGCACACTGGCGGGGGGTAGCGGGGTCTACGAGCAGTACTTC.

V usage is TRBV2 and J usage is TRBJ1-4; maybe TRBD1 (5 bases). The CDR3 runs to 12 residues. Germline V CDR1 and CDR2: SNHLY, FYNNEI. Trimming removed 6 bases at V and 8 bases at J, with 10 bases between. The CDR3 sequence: CASRAGFEKLFF. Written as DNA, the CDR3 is TGTGCCAGCAGAGCAGGGTTCGAAAAACTGTTTTTT.

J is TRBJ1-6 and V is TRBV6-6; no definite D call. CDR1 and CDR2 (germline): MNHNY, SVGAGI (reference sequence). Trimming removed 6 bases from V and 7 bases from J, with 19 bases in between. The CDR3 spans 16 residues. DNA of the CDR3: TGTGCCAGCAGCTACGGTCCCCGGGTTCCCAATTCACCCCTCCACTTT. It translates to CASSYGPRVPNSPLHF.

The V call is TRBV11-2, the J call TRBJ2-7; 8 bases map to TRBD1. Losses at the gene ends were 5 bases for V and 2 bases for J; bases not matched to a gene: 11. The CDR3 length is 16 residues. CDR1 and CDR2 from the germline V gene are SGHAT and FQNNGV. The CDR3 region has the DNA TGTGCCAGCAGCGCCCCACAGGGGGAGATCACCTACGAGCAGTACTTC. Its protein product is CASSAPQGEITYEQYF.

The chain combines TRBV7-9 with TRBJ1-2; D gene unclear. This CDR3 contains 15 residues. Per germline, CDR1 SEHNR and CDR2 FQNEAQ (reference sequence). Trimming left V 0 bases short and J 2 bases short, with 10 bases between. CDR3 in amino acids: CASSLASRPNYGYTF. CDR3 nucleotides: TGTGCCAGCAGCTTAGCCTCTAGGCCGAACTATGGCTACACCTTC.

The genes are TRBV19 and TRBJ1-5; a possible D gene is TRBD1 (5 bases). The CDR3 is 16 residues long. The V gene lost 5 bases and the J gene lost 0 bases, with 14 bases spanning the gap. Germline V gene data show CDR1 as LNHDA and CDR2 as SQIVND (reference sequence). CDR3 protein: CASSQGLAYSNQPQHF. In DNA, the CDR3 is TGTGCCAGTAGTCAGGGCCTCGCATATAGCAATCAGCCCCAGCATTTT.

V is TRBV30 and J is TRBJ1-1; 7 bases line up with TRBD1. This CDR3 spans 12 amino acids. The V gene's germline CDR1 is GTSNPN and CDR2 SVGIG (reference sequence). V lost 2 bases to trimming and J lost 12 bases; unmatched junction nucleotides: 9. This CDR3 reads CAWSKTTGLTFF. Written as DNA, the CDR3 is TGTGCCTGGAGTAAAACGACAGGGTTGACTTTCTTT.

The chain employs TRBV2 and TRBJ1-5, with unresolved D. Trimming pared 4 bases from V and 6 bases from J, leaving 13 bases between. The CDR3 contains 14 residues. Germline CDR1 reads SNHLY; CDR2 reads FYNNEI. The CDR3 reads CASSAGKGGQPQHF. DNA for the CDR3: TGTGCCAGCAGTGCGGGGAAAGGTGGTCAGCCCCAGCATTTT.

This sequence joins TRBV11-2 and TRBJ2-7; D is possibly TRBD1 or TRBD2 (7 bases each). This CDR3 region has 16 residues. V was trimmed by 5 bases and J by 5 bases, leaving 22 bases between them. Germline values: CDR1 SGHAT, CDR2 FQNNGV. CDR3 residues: CASSPWQGGRTHEQYF. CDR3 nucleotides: TGTGCCAGCAGCCCGTGGCAGGGGGGGAGAACCCACGAGCAGTACTTC.